The TCR beta chain described here comes from a study of T cell responses to AZD1222 COVID-19 vaccine. Produced via immunoSEQ multiplex PCR; TCRdb's table is partial and in-frame only. The sample carries over 65,000 clones, roughly 90% recorded once. The V end was cut by 1 base, the J end by 5 bases, with 5 bases between. This CDR3 has 12 amino acids. Germline V gives CDR1 SEHNR, CDR2 FQNEAQ (reference sequence). The sequence derives from an adult who received the AZD1222 COVID-19 vaccine. This chain links TRBV7-9 with TRBJ2-5; D call uncertain. The sequences come from peripheral blood, collected 28 days after the second AZD1222 dose. The CDR3 nucleotides are TGTGCCAGCAGCTTAGTCGGTGAGACCCAGTACTTC. Its translation is CASSLVGETQYF.